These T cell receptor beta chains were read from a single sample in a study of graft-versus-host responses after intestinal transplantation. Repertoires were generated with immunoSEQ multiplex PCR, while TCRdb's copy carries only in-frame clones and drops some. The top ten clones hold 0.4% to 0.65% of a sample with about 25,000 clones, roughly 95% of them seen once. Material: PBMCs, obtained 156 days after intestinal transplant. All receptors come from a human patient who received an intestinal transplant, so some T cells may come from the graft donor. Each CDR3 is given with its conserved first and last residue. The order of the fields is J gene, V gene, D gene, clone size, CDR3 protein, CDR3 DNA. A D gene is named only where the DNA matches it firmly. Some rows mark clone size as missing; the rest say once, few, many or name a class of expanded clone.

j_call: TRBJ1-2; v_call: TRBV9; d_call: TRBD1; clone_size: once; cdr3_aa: CASSEGYRGLSLYGYTF; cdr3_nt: TGTGCCAGCAGCGAGGGGTACAGGGGTCTCTCTCTTTATGGCTACACCTTC
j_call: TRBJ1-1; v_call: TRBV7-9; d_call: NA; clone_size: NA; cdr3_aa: CASSLVGEGTEAFF; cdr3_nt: TGTGCCAGCAGCTTAGTAGGTGAGGGCACTGAAGCTTTCTTT
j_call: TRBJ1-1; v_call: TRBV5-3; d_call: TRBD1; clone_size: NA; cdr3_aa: CARSPTGQNTEAFF; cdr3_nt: TGTGCCAGAAGCCCGACAGGGCAGAACACTGAAGCTTTCTTT
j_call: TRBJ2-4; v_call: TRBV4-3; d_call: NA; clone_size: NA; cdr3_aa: CASSQLLTRPVRAKNIQYF; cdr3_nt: TGCGCCAGCAGCCAACTCCTAACGAGGCCGGTAAGGGCCAAAAACATTCAGTACTTC
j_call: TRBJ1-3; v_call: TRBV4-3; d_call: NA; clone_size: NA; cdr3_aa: CASSQDLKGFGNTIYF; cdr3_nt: TGCGCCAGCAGCCAGGACCTGAAGGGATTTGGAAACACCATATATTTT
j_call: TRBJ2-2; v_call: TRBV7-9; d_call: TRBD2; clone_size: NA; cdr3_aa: CASSFSGGPPGELFF; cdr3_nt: TGTGCCAGCAGCTTTTCGGGGGGGCCGCCCGGGGAGCTGTTTTTT
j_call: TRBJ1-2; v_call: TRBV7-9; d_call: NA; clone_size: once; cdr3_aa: CASSLAQTANYGYTF; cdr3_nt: TGTGCCAGCAGCTTAGCACAGACGGCTAACTATGGCTACACCTTC
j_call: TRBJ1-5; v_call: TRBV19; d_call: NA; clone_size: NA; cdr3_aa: CASSIAKQPQHF; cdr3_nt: TGTGCCAGTAGTATCGCGAAACAGCCCCAGCATTTT
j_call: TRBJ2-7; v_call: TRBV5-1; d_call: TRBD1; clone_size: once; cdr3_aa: CASSFLTGGGEQYF; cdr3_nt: TGCGCCAGCAGCTTCCTGACAGGGGGTGGGGAGCAGTACTTC
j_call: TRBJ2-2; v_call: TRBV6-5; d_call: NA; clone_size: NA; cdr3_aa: CASSYNPGSTGELFF; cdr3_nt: TGTGCCAGCAGTTACAATCCAGGTTCCACCGGGGAGCTGTTTTTT
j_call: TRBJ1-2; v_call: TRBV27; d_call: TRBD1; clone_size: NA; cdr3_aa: CASSYRDRGYGYTF; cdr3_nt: TGTGCCAGCAGTTATAGGGACAGGGGCTATGGCTACACCTTC
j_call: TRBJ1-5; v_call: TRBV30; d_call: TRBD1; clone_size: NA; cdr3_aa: CAWSRDRNQPQHF; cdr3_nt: TGTGCCTGGAGTAGGGACAGAAATCAGCCCCAGCATTTT
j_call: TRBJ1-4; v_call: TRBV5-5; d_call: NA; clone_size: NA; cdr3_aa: CASSLTLRRRGPNEKLFF; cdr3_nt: TGTGCCAGCAGCTTGACCCTACGTAGACGGGGTCCGAATGAAAAACTGTTTTTT
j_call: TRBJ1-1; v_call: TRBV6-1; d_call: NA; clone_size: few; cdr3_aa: CASSEGSGMNTEAFF; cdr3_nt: TGTGCCAGCAGTGAAGGTTCGGGAATGAACACTGAAGCTTTCTTT
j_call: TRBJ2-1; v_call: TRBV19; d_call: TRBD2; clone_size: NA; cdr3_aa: CASSIFGLAGSSSYNEQFF; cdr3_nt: TGTGCCAGTAGTATTTTTGGGCTAGCGGGATCGAGCTCCTACAATGAGCAGTTCTTC
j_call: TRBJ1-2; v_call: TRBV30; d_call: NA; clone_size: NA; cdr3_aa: CAWRGPQGYTF; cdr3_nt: TGTGCCTGGAGGGGACCACAGGGCTACACCTTC
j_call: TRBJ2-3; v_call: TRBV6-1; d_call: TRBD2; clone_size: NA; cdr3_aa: CASSETMERGALLDTQYF; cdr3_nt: TGTGCCAGCAGTGAAACAATGGAGCGGGGGGCCCTCTTAGATACGCAGTATTTT